These 26 T cell receptor beta chains were all obtained from the same sample, sequenced in a study of radiotherapy plus CTLA-4 blockade in lung cancer (dated 2018 in TCRdb). Libraries were constructed by the immunoSEQ multiplex PCR assay. TCRdb obtained this table from immuneACCESS and retained in-frame rearrangements with V and J assigned. These tables miss some clones; where compared with another copy, unresolved V genes account for less than half of the shortfall, and the remainder is unexplained. The sample has about 97,000 clones on record, approximately 74% of them singletons. In total, the top ten clones hold about 3% of the sample. Sequenced material: peripheral blood, taken from a patient treated with radiotherapy plus ipilimumab. The receptors originated from a human donor with non-small cell lung cancer who had a partial response to radiotherapy plus ipilimumab. Some clones in this sample may be carry-over from other donors' samples.

The chain has TRBV4-3 and TRBJ1-4, with unresolved D. CDR1 is LGHNA, CDR2 YSLEER, per germline. The CDR3 runs 16 residues. Trimming pared 0 bases from V and 1 base from J, leaving 9 bases between. The CDR3 reads CASSQDSRRTNEKLFF. DNA of the CDR3: TGCGCCAGCAGCCAAGATAGTAGGAGAACTAATGAAAAACTGTTTTTT.

The rearrangement joins TRBV5-4 to TRBJ2-5, with D perhaps TRBD1 (6 bases). The CDR3 is 14 residues long. Per germline, CDR1 SGHNT and CDR2 YYREEE (reference sequence). Deletions cut 0 bases from V and 4 bases from J, with 10 bases between. CDR3 DNA: TGTGCCAGCAGCTTGGCAGGGGCCGGAGAGACCCAGTACTTC. Its protein is CASSLAGAGETQYF.

This chain uses TRBV10-2 with TRBJ1-5, with TRBD1 matching over 8 bases. There are 14 residues in the CDR3. Germline V gene lookup returns CDR1 WSHSY and CDR2 SAAADI. Trimming cost V 6 bases and J 7 bases; bases outside gene matches: 8. The CDR3 loop reads CASRPGQVSQPQHF. The CDR3 nucleotides read TGCGCCAGCAGGCCGGGACAGGTATCCCAGCCCCAGCATTTT.

The rearrangement uses TRBV11-3 and TRBJ2-4; 7 bases match TRBD1. The J segment lost 5 bases and the V segment lost 5 bases, leaving 9 bases of the junction unmatched. The CDR3 extends over 15 amino acids. CDR1 and CDR2 from the germline V gene are SGHNT and YENEEA. The CDR3 DNA is TGTGCCAGCAGCCGTCCCGGGACAGCTGAAAACATTCAGTACTTC. This gives the protein CASSRPGTAENIQYF.

This clone appeared a few times. J is TRBJ2-2 and V is TRBV11-2; D perhaps matches TRBD2 (7 bases). V dropped 5 bases and J dropped 1 base, with 14 bases sitting between them. CDR3 length: 16 amino acids. CDR1 is SGHAT and CDR2 is FQNNGV in the germline V gene. The CDR3 DNA is TGTGCCAGCAGCCCGGGGGGACACCGGAACACCGGGGAGCTGTTTTTT. Translation: CASSPGGHRNTGELFF.

V and J are TRBV28 and TRBJ1-2; TRBD1 matches 9 bases. V lost 5 bases to trimming and J lost 4 bases; unmatched junction nucleotides: 8. The germline V gene has CDR1 MDHEN and CDR2 SYDVKM. This CDR3 spans 15 amino acids. CDR3 sequence (DNA): TGTGCCAGCAGTCCTACAGGGGGCAGCAGCTATGGCTACACCTTC. Translating it yields CASSPTGGSSYGYTF.

The rearrangement uses TRBV9 and TRBJ2-7; 9 positions match TRBD1. Germline CDR1 SGDLS, CDR2 YYNGEE. V lost 4 bases to trimming and J lost 5 bases; unmatched junction nucleotides: 16. The CDR3 has 17 amino acids. CDR3 coding DNA: TGTGCCAGCAGCCTCCGCCTGGGGGGACAGGGAGACAACGAGCAGTACTTC. It yields the protein CASSLRLGGQGDNEQYF.

The rearrangement links TRBV7-3 to TRBJ2-3; 7 nucleotides line up with TRBD2. Germline V gives CDR1 SGHTA, CDR2 FQGTGA. V lost 2 bases and J lost 7; bases outside the gene matches: 6. CDR3 length: 14 amino acids. The CDR3 nucleotides read TGTGCCAGCAGCTTACTGTCTAGCGGATATACGCAGTATTTT. Its translation: CASSLLSSGYTQYF.

The chain has TRBV5-1 and TRBJ1-1; D unclear. This CDR3 region has 14 residues. Deletions cut 0 bases from V and 2 bases from J, with 8 bases between. Germline assignment: CDR1 SGHRS and CDR2 YFSETQ. The CDR3 sequence is CASSLDQLNTEAFF. CDR3 DNA sequence: TGCGCCAGCAGCTTGGACCAGTTAAACACTGAAGCTTTCTTT.

The sample holds a few counts of this clone. The genes are TRBV19 and TRBJ2-2; tentative D call: TRBD2 (6 bases). The CDR3 consists of 14 residues. Trimming left V 4 bases short and J 1 base short, with 7 bases between. CDR1 and CDR2 (germline): LNHDA, SQIVND (reference sequence). Here the CDR3 reads CASSNGGNTGELFF. CDR3 nucleotides: TGTGCCAGTAGTAACGGGGGGAACACCGGGGAGCTGTTTTTT.

This clone came up a few times. The CDR3 DNA sequence: TGTGCCAGCAGCTTAGTAGGGGGACAGGCCAACTATGGCTACACCTTC. Translated, it gives CASSLVGGQANYGYTF. This chain uses TRBV7-2 with TRBJ1-2, with 8 nucleotides matching TRBD1. J lost 2 bases, V lost 1 base, and 6 bases had no gene match. CDR3 size: 16 residues. Germline-derived CDR1 and CDR2 are SGHTA and FQGNSA.

This chain connects TRBV6-1 to TRBJ1-5; D is possibly TRBD1 (5 bases). In germline, CDR1 is MNHNS, CDR2 SASEGT. The CDR3 spans 15 residues. V was shortened by 6 bases and J by 0 bases, with 12 bases between the two germline ends. CDR3 in amino acids: CASSSLQVSNQPQHF. DNA for the CDR3: TGTGCCAGCAGCTCCTTACAGGTTAGCAATCAGCCCCAGCATTTT.

The genes are TRBV7-3 and TRBJ2-1, with 8 bases fitting TRBD2. CDR1 and CDR2 from the germline V gene are SGHTA and FQGTGA. V lost 5 bases and J lost 4; bases outside the gene matches: 7. The CDR3 runs to 15 residues. The CDR3 is CASSASGGEYNEQFF. The CDR3 DNA is TGTGCCAGCAGCGCGTCGGGGGGGGAGTACAATGAGCAGTTCTTC.

J is TRBJ2-3 and V is TRBV28; D may be TRBD2 (6 bases). The V and J ends lost 5 bases and 4 bases respectively, with 7 bases between them. This CDR3 has 12 residues. Germline V gives CDR1 MDHEN, CDR2 SYDVKM. This CDR3 reads CASSRDSDTQYF. CDR3 nucleotide sequence: TGTGCCAGCAGTCGGGACTCAGATACGCAGTATTTT.

CDR3 sequence: CASSTTVDTQYF. In nucleotides, the CDR3 is TGTGCCAGCTCGACGACAGTAGATACGCAGTATTTT. This sequence joins TRBV18 and TRBJ2-3; a possible D gene is TRBD1 (5 bases). The V end was cut by 6 bases, the J end by 5 bases, with 9 bases between. CDR1 and CDR2 from the germline V gene are KGHSH and LQKENI. CDR3 length: 12 residues. The full variable domain, in which reference TRBV18 and TRBJ2-3 provide the parts outside the CDR3, is NAGVMQNPRHLVRRRGQEARLRCSPMKGHSHVYWYRQLPEEGLKFMVYLQKENIIDESGMPKERFSAEFPKEGPSILRIQQVVRGDSAAYFCASSTTVDTQYFGPGTRLTVL.

This chain connects TRBV4-1 to TRBJ1-5; D is unclear. In germline, CDR1 is MGHRA, CDR2 YSYEKL. V lost 1 base and J lost 4, with 8 bases in between. The CDR3 runs to 14 residues. The chain's CDR3 is CASSQGTANQPQHF. The CDR3 coding sequence is TGCGCCAGCAGCCAAGGTACAGCTAATCAGCCCCAGCATTTT.

The chain joins TRBV19 to TRBJ2-5, with 9 bases matching TRBD1. V lost 6 bases to trimming and J lost 4 bases; unmatched junction nucleotides: 9. This CDR3 comprises 15 residues. Germline lookup yields CDR1 LNHDA and CDR2 SQIVND (reference sequence). The CDR3 spells CASRRTGDGGETQYF. The CDR3 DNA follows: TGTGCCAGTAGAAGGACAGGGGACGGCGGAGAGACCCAGTACTTC.

The chain uses TRBV1 and TRBJ2-2; TRBD2, as called in the table, went unchecked against the DNA. TRBV1 is designated a pseudogene. CDR3 length: 16 amino acids. CDR3 region: CTSSPQAGGNTGELFF. DNA for the CDR3: TGCACCAGCAGCCCTCAGGCCGGGGGAAACACCGGGGAGCTGTTTTTT.

V is TRBV28 and J is TRBJ2-7; TRBD1 aligns across 8 bases. The CDR3 is made up of 13 amino acids. CDR1 is MDHEN and CDR2 is SYDVKM in the germline V gene. The trim removed 10 bases at V and 3 bases at J, leaving 8 bases unmatched. CDR3: CATQGDRIYEQYF. CDR3 sequence (DNA): TGTGCCACCCAAGGGGACAGGATCTACGAGCAGTACTTC.

V is TRBV11-3 and J is TRBJ2-2, with 10 bases aligning to TRBD2. The length of the CDR3 is 15 residues. Trimming took 2 bases from V and 5 from J; bases not matched to a gene: 2. In germline, CDR1 is SGHNT, CDR2 YENEEA. This chain's CDR3 is CASSLISGGTGELFF. As DNA, the CDR3 is TGTGCCAGCAGCTTAATTAGCGGGGGGACCGGGGAGCTGTTTTTT.

The chain carries TRBV6-5 and TRBJ1-2; 8 bases are a match to TRBD1. CDR1 is MNHEY and CDR2 is SVGAGI in the germline V gene. The CDR3 sequence is 15 residues long. After removal of 1 base from V and 5 bases from J, the junction contained 6 bases not matched to a gene. The CDR3: CASSYFQQGAYGYTF. The CDR3 bases are TGTGCCAGCAGTTACTTCCAGCAGGGGGCGTATGGCTACACCTTC.

This rearrangement joins TRBV5-1 to TRBJ2-3; the match to TRBD2 covers 10 bases. CDR1 SGHRS and CDR2 YFSETQ come from the germline V gene. The V gene end was trimmed by 0 bases and the J gene end by 4 bases; junction bases not matched to a gene: 2. The CDR3 contains 15 residues. The CDR3 loop reads CASSLGLAGADTQYF. The CDR3 region has the DNA TGCGCCAGCAGCTTGGGGCTAGCGGGGGCAGATACGCAGTATTTT.

The chain has TRBV5-1 and TRBJ2-1; 7 bases match TRBD1. Trimming took 4 bases from V and 5 from J; bases not matched to a gene: 9. CDR1 and CDR2 from the germline V gene are SGHRS and YFSETQ. The CDR3 extends over 15 amino acids. CDR3 residues: CASSPFGDSNNEQFF. The CDR3 bases are TGCGCCAGCAGCCCGTTTGGGGACAGTAACAATGAGCAGTTCTTC.

This clone has just one count. This chain joins TRBV2 and TRBJ2-3; D may be TRBD1 (5 bases). The CDR3 spans 14 residues. Trimming took 7 bases from V and 0 from J, leaving 11 bases between them. Germline V lookup: CDR1 SNHLY, CDR2 FYNNEI. As DNA, the CDR3 is TGTGCCAGCAACGTTGGGGCCAGCACAGATACGCAGTATTTT. Residues: CASNVGASTDTQYF.

This clone was observed a single time. The J gene is TRBJ2-7, the V gene TRBV29-1; 10 bases fit TRBD1. This CDR3 is built from 14 residues. In germline, CDR1 is SQVTM, CDR2 ANQGSEA. CDR3 loop: CSVQPGQGTYEQYF. The CDR3 DNA reads TGCAGTGTACAACCGGGACAGGGGACCTACGAGCAGTACTTC.

The V gene is TRBV5-6, the J gene TRBJ1-2; 7 positions agree with TRBD1. Per the germline V gene, CDR1 is SGHDT and CDR2 is YYEEEE. J was trimmed by 6 bases and V by 0 bases; bases with no gene match: 11. CDR3 length: 16 residues. CDR3 in DNA: TGTGCCAGCAGCTTGGCCAAGAGGGGGCGGGTTGATGGCTACACCTTC. Its translation: CASSLAKRGRVDGYTF.